The 10 T cell receptor beta chains given below trace back to one sample, sequenced in a study of cytomegalovirus exposure and HLA in healthy donors. The primer mix had 60 Vbeta and 13 Jbeta primers. Measured with immunoSEQ multiplex PCR; TCRdb has only the in-frame clones, and not every one. The sample consists of around 210,000 clones, about 76% of them appearing once. The sample taken for sequencing was PBMCs. These receptors were collected from a male donor in good health and CMV-seropositive.

The CDR3 region has the DNA TGTGCCAATAAAGCCGGGGGGGGTTCACCCCTCCACTTT. This translates into CANKAGGGSPLHF. V gene TRBV10-3 combines with J gene TRBJ1-6, with D perhaps matching TRBD1 (5 bases). The CDR3 totals 13 residues. Germline V lookup: CDR1 ENHRY, CDR2 SYGVKD. V shed 10 bases and J shed 9 bases, with 16 bases lying between them.

The rearrangement joins TRBV11-3 to TRBJ2-5, with 7 bases identical to TRBD2. This CDR3 contains 15 residues. Germline values: CDR1 SGHNT, CDR2 YENEEA. J lost 3 bases, V lost 5 bases, and 9 bases had no gene match. The CDR3 spells CASSTRGDSEETQYF. For the CDR3, the DNA is TGTGCCAGCAGCACACGGGGGGATTCGGAAGAGACCCAGTACTTC.

J is TRBJ1-5 and V is TRBV7-2; 8 bases align to TRBD1. The germline V gene has CDR1 SGHTA and CDR2 FQGNSA. This CDR3 is built from 16 residues. J gave up 1 base and V 5 bases, and 7 bases lay outside the gene matches. CDR3 DNA: TGTGCCAGCAGCCTAGGGACAGGAGACAGCAATCAGCCCCAGCATTTT. Translation gives CASSLGTGDSNQPQHF.

The chain carries TRBV11-3 and TRBJ2-7; TRBD1 agrees at 7 bases. The ends lost 4 bases at V and 2 bases at J; junction bases unmatched: 5. CDR3 length equals 14 residues. Looked up from germline, CDR1 is SGHNT and CDR2 is YENEEA. The CDR3 nucleotides are TGTGCCAGCAGCTCCAGGGACAGTCCCTACGAGCAGTACTTC. This gives the protein CASSSRDSPYEQYF.

V and J are TRBV6-5 and TRBJ2-7; TRBD2 matches 7 bases. Germline-derived CDR1 and CDR2 are MNHEY and SVGAGI. The CDR3 runs to 14 residues. V gave up 0 bases and J gave up 2 bases; unmatched junction bases: 1. This chain's CDR3 is CASSYSGGTYEQYF. As DNA, the CDR3 is TGTGCCAGCAGTTACTCGGGAGGGACCTACGAGCAGTACTTC.

This clone appeared a few times. V and J are TRBV19 and TRBJ1-4; D unclear. Germline CDR1 is LNHDA and CDR2 is SQIVND (reference sequence). The CDR3 spans 13 residues. Trimming cost V 6 bases and J 4 bases, with 9 bases left between them. Here the CDR3 DNA reads TGTGCCAGTAGGAACAGCCTTAATGAAAAACTGTTTTTT. This codes for CASRNSLNEKLFF.

A single count supports this clone. V is TRBV19 and J is TRBJ2-2; D not resolved. V shed 4 bases and J shed 2 bases, with 8 bases lying between them. This CDR3 is 14 amino acids long. Per the germline V gene, CDR1 is LNHDA and CDR2 is SQIVND (reference sequence). The CDR3 DNA is TGTGCCAGTAGTACAGTCCCTAACACCGGGGAGCTGTTTTTT. Translation gives CASSTVPNTGELFF.

The rearrangement links TRBV7-3 to TRBJ2-1; 9 bases match TRBD2. Germline V gives CDR1 SGHTA, CDR2 FQGTGA. The junction had 16 bases not matched to a gene; V was cut back by 5 bases and J by 8 bases. This CDR3 comprises 17 residues. CDR3 bases: TGTGCCAGCAGCCGGGCCGGCGGGGCGGGAGGGCCTCATGAGCAGTTCTTC. This encodes CASSRAGGAGGPHEQFF.

The chain carries TRBV6-5 and TRBJ2-1; tentative D call: TRBD1 (5 bases). The germline V and J ends were trimmed by 2 bases and 2 bases, with 13 bases remaining between them. Per the germline V gene, CDR1 is MNHEY and CDR2 is SVGAGI. This CDR3 is built from 16 residues. This CDR3 reads CASSYKGRGAYNEQFF. The CDR3 DNA reads TGTGCCAGCAGTTACAAGGGTAGGGGCGCCTACAATGAGCAGTTCTTC.

The J gene is TRBJ1-4, the V gene TRBV19; D remains unclear. There are 14 residues in the CDR3. The V end was cut by 6 bases, the J end by 9 bases, with 17 bases between. Per germline, CDR1 LNHDA and CDR2 SQIVND (reference sequence). This CDR3 is CASSFETGLQKLFF. CDR3 coding DNA: TGTGCCAGTAGCTTCGAGACTGGTCTCCAAAAACTGTTTTTT.